This note documents a single TCR beta chain sequence. The target antigen is unknown. UMI labels and 5' RACE were used to prepare the TRB cDNA libraries. TCRdb reprocessed the 5' RACE reads, with one entry per CDR3 protein and no DNA. The ten most abundant clones cover roughly 15% of a sample with tens of thousands of distinct CDR3 sequences. This sample was included in a study of CXCR3-negative and CXCR3-positive naive CD8 T cells. General observations from the study: TRB CDR3 properties were used to infer TCR strength, and surface CD5 was comparable between naive subsets. For naive cells, CXCR3-negative and CXCR3-positive subsets had similar TRBV-TRBJ usage; for memory cells, usage differed.

Triplicates of roughly 300,000 cells were sorted from each CD8+ T cell subset. Germline V gene data show CDR1 as SGHNT and CDR2 as YYREEE (reference sequence). The CDR3 is 14 amino acids. The V call is TRBV5-4, the J call TRBJ2-7; checking the TCRdb D call of TRBD1 is not possible without DNA. The sample comprised memory CD8+ T cells from blood. The clonotype comes from a human donor in good health. Some clones in this sample may be carry-over from other donors' samples. CDR3 amino acids: CASSLAGGHYEQYF. Filled out from reference TRBV5-4 and TRBJ2-7, the complete variable domain reads ETGVTQSPTHLIKTRGQQVTLRCSSQSGHNTVSWYQQALGQGPQFIFQYYREEENGRGNFPPRFSGLQFPNYSSELNVNALELDDSALYLCASSLAGGHYEQYFGPGTRLTVT.